This is a list of T cell receptor beta chains from one sample in a study of T cell responses to AZD1222 COVID-19 vaccine. Sequencing used immunoSEQ multiplex PCR; TCRdb keeps in-frame clones, though not all of them. The sample yields some 100,000 clones, 86% seen once. The starting material was peripheral blood, obtained on day 0 of AZD1222 vaccination. The source of these receptors is an adult in good health. Both conserved end residues are part of each CDR3. Each record gives: J gene, clone size, D gene, V gene, CDR3 protein, CDR3 DNA. The D gene is left open where the match is weak. Rows give clone size only sometimes, using once, few, many, or a class for an expanded clone.

TRBJ2-1	NA	TRBD2	TRBV3-1/TRBV3-2	CAVGTSGINEQFF	TGTGCCGTCGGGACTAGCGGAATCAATGAGCAGTTCTTC
TRBJ1-1	NA	TRBD1	TRBV7-9	CASSSGTGANTEAFF	TGTGCCAGCAGCTCCGGGACAGGGGCGAACACTGAAGCTTTCTTT
TRBJ1-1	NA	NA	TRBV7-2	CASSAGGNTEAFF	TGTGCCAGCAGCGCAGGCGGGAACACTGAAGCTTTCTTT
TRBJ1-6	NA	NA	TRBV3-1/TRBV3-2	CASSPRAGGNSPLHF	TGTGCCAGCAGCCCCAGGGCAGGAGGGAATTCACCCCTCCACTTT
TRBJ2-3	NA	TRBD2	TRBV5-1	CASSGLIAGAGTDTQYF	TGCGCCAGCAGCGGCCTAATAGCGGGAGCCGGCACAGATACGCAGTATTTT
TRBJ2-7	NA	TRBD1	TRBV7-2	CASSLTGGTYEQYF	TGTGCCAGCAGCTTAACAGGGGGCACCTACGAGCAGTACTTC
TRBJ1-2	NA	NA	TRBV29-1	CSAEGYGYTF	TGCAGCGCCGAGGGCTATGGCTACACCTTC
TRBJ1-2	NA	NA	TRBV5-4	CASSRTGQDYGYTF	TGTGCCAGCAGCCGAACCGGGCAGGACTATGGCTACACCTTC
TRBJ2-7	NA	NA	TRBV12-5	CASGKTEISYEQYF	TGTGCTAGTGGAAAGACCGAGATTTCCTACGAGCAGTACTTC
TRBJ2-2	once	TRBD1	TRBV19	CASSSRTGGAELAGELFF	TGTGCCAGTAGTTCACGGACAGGGGGCGCAGAATTGGCCGGGGAGCTGTTTTTT
TRBJ2-3	NA	NA	TRBV19	CASSIAMGITDTQYF	TGTGCCAGTAGTATTGCTATGGGGATTACAGATACGCAGTATTTT
TRBJ1-4	few	NA	TRBV5-6	CASSLGFWTTNEKLFF	TGTGCCAGCAGCTTGGGTTTTTGGACTACTAATGAAAAACTGTTTTTT
TRBJ1-2	NA	TRBD1	TRBV7-9	CASSLQGADGYTF	TGTGCCAGCAGCCTACAGGGGGCAGATGGCTACACCTTC
TRBJ2-3	NA	TRBD2	TRBV7-9	CASSLGLAGGATDTQYF	TGTGCCAGCAGCTTAGGACTAGCGGGAGGGGCCACAGATACGCAGTATTTT
TRBJ2-1	NA	TRBD1	TRBV27	CASSENRGRVEQFF	TGTGCCAGCAGTGAAAACAGGGGAAGGGTTGAGCAGTTCTTC
TRBJ1-5	NA	TRBD1	TRBV2	CASTNGTVSNQPQHF	TGTGCCAGCACAAACGGGACAGTTAGCAATCAGCCCCAGCATTTT
TRBJ2-6	NA	TRBD2	TRBV19	CASRLAGGPLSGANVLTF	TGTGCCAGCAGACTAGCGGGGGGGCCGCTGTCTGGGGCCAACGTCCTGACTTTC
TRBJ2-1	NA	TRBD2	TRBV3-1/TRBV3-2	CATARGGNEQFF	TGTGCCACCGCGCGGGGGGGCAATGAGCAGTTCTTC
TRBJ2-3	NA	NA	TRBV1	CTSSLYGTRSTDTQYF	TGCACCAGCAGCCTGTACGGGACTCGGAGCACAGATACGCAGTATTTT
TRBJ1-1	NA	TRBD1	TRBV18	CASSPRVGRQGAEAFF	TGTGCCAGCTCACCACGGGTGGGGCGGCAGGGGGCTGAAGCTTTCTTT
TRBJ2-5	NA	NA	TRBV5-1	CASSLEGEETQYF	TGCGCCAGCAGCTTGGAGGGCGAAGAGACCCAGTACTTC
TRBJ1-1	few	NA	TRBV6-5	CATLSTGYPEAFF	TGTGCCACACTTTCTACAGGGTACCCTGAAGCTTTCTTT
TRBJ2-3	NA	TRBD2	TRBV5-1	CASSFSGGGTDTQYF	TGCGCCAGCAGCTTTAGCGGGGGCGGCACAGATACGCAGTATTTT
TRBJ1-5	NA	NA	TRBV19	CASSGQTNQPQHF	TGTGCCAGTAGTGGGCAGACCAATCAGCCCCAGCATTTT
TRBJ2-4	NA	TRBD1	TRBV16	CASSQGDSKLHF	TGTGCCAGCAGCCAGGGGGACAGCAAGTTGCACTTC
TRBJ2-2	NA	NA	TRBV18	CASSLLQTAEGRYVELFF	TGTGCCAGCTCACTCCTCCAGACAGCTGAAGGAAGATACGTGGAGCTGTTTTTT
TRBJ2-3	NA	NA	TRBV5-1	CASSLEGSQYF	TGCGCCAGCAGCTTAGAGGGATCGCAGTATTTT
TRBJ2-6	NA	NA	TRBV30	CAWTPRISGANVLTF	TGTGCCTGGACCCCCCGGATTTCTGGGGCCAACGTCCTGACTTTC
TRBJ2-7	NA	NA	TRBV6-2/TRBV6-3	CASSFQGPIGEQYF	TGTGCCAGCAGTTTTCAGGGCCCGATCGGCGAGCAGTACTTC
TRBJ1-2	NA	NA	TRBV3-1/TRBV3-2	CASSQAPTYYTF	TGTGCCAGCAGCCAAGCCCCCACCTACTACACCTTC
TRBJ1-2	NA	TRBD1	TRBV5-1	CASSSSPQGLYGYTF	TGCGCCAGCAGCTCCAGCCCACAGGGGCTCTATGGCTACACCTTC
TRBJ2-7	NA	TRBD1	TRBV28	CASRYRDRPYEQYF	TGTGCCAGCAGGTACCGGGACAGGCCCTACGAGCAGTACTTC
TRBJ2-1	NA	NA	TRBV6-4	CASRSSGNEQFF	TGTGCCAGCAGATCGAGCGGGAATGAGCAGTTCTTC
TRBJ1-2	NA	TRBD1	TRBV27	CASRSTGGHGYTF	TGTGCCAGCAGGTCAACAGGGGGCCATGGCTACACCTTC
TRBJ1-4	NA	TRBD1	TRBV9	CASSAETGGAEKLFF	TGTGCCAGCAGCGCGGAGACAGGGGGCGCCGAAAAACTGTTTTTT
TRBJ2-4	NA	NA	TRBV12-3/TRBV12-4	CASSNRENIQYF	TGTGCCAGCAGCAACAGGGAGAACATTCAGTACTTC
TRBJ1-1	NA	NA	TRBV2	CASREGGTEAFF	TGTGCCAGCAGGGAGGGGGGGACTGAAGCTTTCTTT
TRBJ2-7	NA	TRBD1	TRBV19	CASSTAGTASYEQYF	TGTGCCAGTAGTACCGCCGGGACAGCTTCCTACGAGCAGTACTTC
TRBJ1-5	NA	NA	TRBV19	CASSIDKFNQPQHF	TGTGCCAGTAGTATAGATAAGTTCAATCAGCCCCAGCATTTT
TRBJ1-1	once	NA	TRBV5-4	CASSLQGIPMSEAFF	TGTGCCAGCAGCCTACAGGGTATCCCGATGAGTGAAGCTTTCTTT
TRBJ2-2	once	TRBD2	TRBV5-1	CASSPGLAGVITGELFF	TGCGCCAGCAGCCCTGGACTAGCGGGAGTCATAACCGGGGAGCTGTTTTTT
TRBJ1-1	NA	NA	TRBV5-1	CASTLGGATEAFF	TGCGCCAGCACCCTGGGGGGGGCTACGGAAGCTTTCTTT
TRBJ2-5	once	NA	TRBV7-3	CASSPQGGRETQYF	TGTGCCAGCAGCCCTCAGGGGGGGAGAGAGACCCAGTACTTC
TRBJ1-6	NA	NA	TRBV12-3/TRBV12-4	CATLGAANSPLHF	TGTGCCACCCTAGGGGCGGCTAATTCACCCCTCCACTTT
TRBJ2-7	NA	NA	TRBV5-1	CASSSADIGSYEQYF	TGCGCCAGCAGCTCCGCCGACATCGGCTCCTACGAGCAGTACTTC
TRBJ2-5	NA	TRBD1	TRBV19	CASSIGTGGVETQYF	TGTGCCAGTAGTATTGGGACAGGGGGGGTAGAGACCCAGTACTTC
TRBJ1-2	NA	NA	TRBV7-9	CASSPMASYGYTF	TGTGCCAGCAGCCCTATGGCCTCGTATGGCTACACCTTC
TRBJ1-2	NA	NA	TRBV3-1/TRBV3-2	CASSQEANYGYTF	TGTGCCAGCAGCCAAGAGGCAAACTATGGCTACACCTTC
TRBJ2-7	NA	TRBD1	TRBV2	CASSDRGQGEQYF	TGTGCCAGCAGTGACAGGGGGCAAGGGGAGCAGTACTTC
TRBJ1-1	NA	TRBD1	TRBV2	CASMGDRDTEAFF	TGTGCCAGCATGGGGGACAGGGACACTGAAGCTTTCTTT
TRBJ2-5	NA	NA	TRBV2	CASSDGDPETQYF	TGTGCCAGCAGTGATGGCGATCCAGAGACCCAGTACTTC
TRBJ2-7	NA	NA	TRBV30	CAWSSYFYEQYF	TGTGCCTGGAGTTCCTATTTCTACGAGCAGTACTTC
TRBJ1-2	NA	NA	TRBV5-6	CASSLVDRHTNYGYTF	TGTGCCAGCAGCTTGGTTGACAGGCACACTAACTATGGCTACACCTTC